These 15 T cell receptor beta chains share one sample of origin, sequenced in a study of blood T cell repertoires in COVID-19. Repertoires were generated with immunoSEQ multiplex PCR, while TCRdb's copy carries only in-frame clones and drops some. This table holds roughly 400,000 clones, roughly 87% found once. Sequenced input: PBMCs or T cells enriched from blood (not recorded which). The origin of the receptors is a young man who had recovered from COVID-19.

The V and J genes are TRBV6-5 and TRBJ1-6; D is unclear. Per germline, CDR1 MNHEY and CDR2 SVGAGI. Trimming took off 6 bases at V and 7 bases at J, with 16 bases between the two ends. The CDR3 has 15 residues. DNA of the CDR3: TGTGCCAGCAGCCGTTGGGAGCGGACCAATTCACCCCTCCACTTT. Translated: CASSRWERTNSPLHF.

The J gene is TRBJ1-1, the V gene TRBV6-5, with D possibly TRBD1 on 5 matching bases. Germline V gene lookup returns CDR1 MNHEY and CDR2 SVGAGI. The CDR3 is 14 residues long. Trimming shortened V by 4 bases and J by 3 bases, and 12 bases separated the two germline ends. The CDR3 reads CASSSGATDTEAFF. The DNA for the CDR3 is TGTGCCAGCAGTTCTGGGGCTACCGACACTGAAGCTTTCTTT.

The V and J genes are TRBV2 and TRBJ1-4; D gene unclear. The germline V gene encodes CDR1 SNHLY and CDR2 FYNNEI. Trimming took 7 bases from V and 4 from J, leaving 16 bases between them. CDR3 length: 15 residues. This chain's CDR3 is CASTELRGDNEKLFF. The CDR3 coding sequence is TGTGCCAGCACCGAGCTCCGCGGGGATAATGAAAAACTGTTTTTT.

CDR3 loop: CASRPTSGISTDTQYF. The CDR3 DNA reads TGTGCCAGCAGACCGACTAGCGGGATTAGCACAGATACGCAGTATTTT. The chain joins TRBV3-1 (or the pseudogene TRBV3-2) to TRBJ2-3; 11 bases are a match to TRBD2. V trimming: 6 bases; J trimming: 0 bases; junction bases outside the gene matches: 5. The CDR3 covers 16 residues. Looked up from germline, CDR1 is LGHDT and CDR2 is YNNKEL (reference sequence).

The chain joins TRBV12-3 or TRBV12-4 to TRBJ2-1; no firm D call. The V end lost 6 bases, the J end lost 8 bases, and 8 bases lay between the germline ends. The CDR3 loop spans 11 amino acids. The CDR3: CASSPRYEQFF. Here the CDR3 DNA reads TGTGCCAGCAGCCCCAGATATGAGCAGTTCTTC.

This chain connects TRBV4-1 to TRBJ2-7, with TRBD1 as a possible D gene (5 bases). The CDR3 has 15 amino acids. V was shortened by 4 bases and J by 0 bases, with 13 bases between the two germline ends. Germline CDR1 and CDR2: MGHRA and YSYEKL. The CDR3 loop reads CASSLSQGYSYEQYF. The DNA for the CDR3 is TGCGCCAGCAGCCTTTCGCAGGGCTACTCCTACGAGCAGTACTTC.

The rearrangement links TRBV29-1 to TRBJ1-1; 8 nucleotides match TRBD1. The CDR3 contains 14 residues. Germline CDR1 SQVTM, CDR2 ANQGSEA. V shed 6 bases and J 8 bases; nucleotides not matched to a gene: 14. CDR3 amino acids: CSVDVYSTGDEAFF. The DNA for the CDR3 is TGCAGCGTCGATGTTTACTCGACAGGGGACGAAGCTTTCTTT.

This rearrangement joins TRBV3-1 (or the pseudogene TRBV3-2) to TRBJ2-1; TRBD1 is a possible D gene (5 bases). Germline lookup yields CDR1 LGHDT and CDR2 YNNKEL (reference sequence). V dropped 4 bases and J dropped 4 bases, with 5 bases sitting between them. CDR3 size: 12 residues. CDR3 bases: TGTGCCAGCAGCCCAGGGTACAATGAGCAGTTCTTC. Amino acid sequence: CASSPGYNEQFF.

This clone was found a few times. The J gene is TRBJ1-6, the V gene TRBV12-3 or TRBV12-4; no clear D. Trimming took 10 bases from V and 0 from J, leaving 7 bases between them. CDR3 size: 13 residues. CDR3 nucleotide sequence: TGTGCCACCGCTAGCTCCTATAATTCACCCCTCCACTTT. This encodes CATASSYNSPLHF.

The rearrangement joins TRBV9 to TRBJ2-3, with TRBD2 matching 13 bases. This CDR3 contains 17 residues. Germline CDR1 is SGDLS and CDR2 is YYNGEE. Trimming removed 3 bases from V and 5 bases from J; junction bases left unmatched: 9. The CDR3: CASSANGLAGVVDTQYF. The CDR3 DNA reads as TGTGCCAGCAGCGCTAACGGACTAGCGGGAGTAGTAGATACGCAGTATTTT.

The chain employs TRBV10-2 and TRBJ2-7; the match to TRBD2 covers 15 bases. Germline V gene data show CDR1 as WSHSY and CDR2 as SAAADI. The CDR3 runs to 16 residues. Losses at the gene ends were 8 bases for V and 1 base for J; bases not matched to a gene: 6. CDR3 nucleotides: TGCGCCAGCTTTGGACTAGCGGGAGGGCAGTCCTACGAGCAGTACTTC. Its translation: CASFGLAGGQSYEQYF.

CDR3 coding DNA: TGTGCCAGCAGCTTTGGACAGAACTATGGCTACACCTTC. This encodes CASSFGQNYGYTF. This sequence joins TRBV5-4 and TRBJ1-2, with a weak D call TRBD1 (6 bases). CDR1 and CDR2 (germline): SGHNT, YYREEE (reference sequence). The length of the CDR3 is 13 residues. V was clipped by 2 bases and J by 2 bases, with 7 bases between them. The complete variable domain, with remaining parts taken from reference TRBV5-4 and TRBJ1-2, reads ETGVTQSPTHLIKTRGQQVTLRCSSQSGHNTVSWYQQALGQGPQFIFQYYREEENGRGNFPPRFSGLQFPNYSSELNVNALELDDSALYLCASSFGQNYGYTFGSGTRLTVV.

V usage is TRBV5-1 and J usage is TRBJ1-2, with TRBD1 identical over 7 bases. Losses at the gene ends were 3 bases for V and 6 bases for J; bases not matched to a gene: 11. CDR3 length equals 15 residues. CDR1 is SGHRS and CDR2 is YFSETQ in the germline V gene. This CDR3 is CASSSLGQTIDGYTF. Here the CDR3 DNA reads TGCGCCAGCAGCTCCCTGGGACAGACTATAGATGGCTACACCTTC. Supplemented by reference TRBV5-1 and TRBJ1-2, the full variable domain reads KAGVTQTPRYLIKTRGQQVTLSCSPISGHRSVSWYQQTPGQGLQFLFEYFSETQRNKGNFPGRFSGRQFSNSRSEMNVSTLELGDSALYLCASSSLGQTIDGYTFGSGTRLTVV.

This clone was picked up one time. This sequence joins TRBV6-1 and TRBJ1-5, with 8 positions matching TRBD1. Germline assignment: CDR1 MNHNS and CDR2 SASEGT. The ends lost 0 bases at V and 2 bases at J; junction bases unmatched: 3. The CDR3 runs 16 residues. The CDR3 DNA follows: TGTGCCAGCAGTGAAGCACTGGACAGGGGCAATCAGCCCCAGCATTTT. This translates into CASSEALDRGNQPQHF.

The chain employs TRBV5-1 and TRBJ2-7, with TRBD2 matching over 9 bases. This CDR3 has 17 amino acids. The trim removed 0 bases at V and 6 bases at J, leaving 13 bases unmatched. CDR1 SGHRS and CDR2 YFSETQ come from the germline V gene. The CDR3 nucleotides are TGCGCCAGCAGCTTGGCCGGTCAAGGGACTAGCCTCCTCGAGCAGTACTTC. Encoded protein: CASSLAGQGTSLLEQYF.